This T cell receptor (beta chain) appears in the sequencing data of a study of shared clonotypes between healthy human individuals. The germline CDR1 and CDR2 sequences are DFQATT and SNEGSKA (reference sequence). V was pared by 3 bases and J by 10 bases, with 12 bases between. This CDR3 has 11 residues. Genomic DNA from each subset was divided evenly over several immunoSEQ plates. Replicate PCRs run on sorted subsets employed 200 to 250 ng DNA, about 27,000 T cell genomes. Measured with immunoSEQ multiplex PCR; TCRdb has only the in-frame clones, and not every one. The sample yields around 1 million clones, around 80% seen once.

The receptor's source is a man between 18 and 29 years old in good health. The J gene is TRBJ2-5, the V gene TRBV20-1; D gene uncertain. Input material: memory CD4+ T cells sorted from blood. Subset specified: CD45RA-negative fraction. The CDR3 DNA is TGCAGTGCTAGCGTGGAAAAGAGCCAGTACTTC. Translation gives CSASVEKSQYF.